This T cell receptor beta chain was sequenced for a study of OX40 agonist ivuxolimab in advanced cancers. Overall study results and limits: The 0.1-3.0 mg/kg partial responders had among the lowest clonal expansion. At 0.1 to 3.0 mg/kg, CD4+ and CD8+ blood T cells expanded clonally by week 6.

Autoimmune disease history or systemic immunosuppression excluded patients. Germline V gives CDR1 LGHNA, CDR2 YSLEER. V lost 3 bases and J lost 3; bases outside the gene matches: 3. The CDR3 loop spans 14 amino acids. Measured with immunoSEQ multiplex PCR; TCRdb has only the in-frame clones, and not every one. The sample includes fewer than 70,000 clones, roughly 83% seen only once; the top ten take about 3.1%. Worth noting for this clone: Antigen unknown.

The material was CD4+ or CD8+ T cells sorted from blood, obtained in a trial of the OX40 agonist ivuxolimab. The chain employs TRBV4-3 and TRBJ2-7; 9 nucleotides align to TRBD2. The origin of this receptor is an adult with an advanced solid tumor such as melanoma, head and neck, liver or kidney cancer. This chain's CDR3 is CASSHLSGSYEQYF. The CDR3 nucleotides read TGCGCCAGCAGCCACCTTAGCGGGAGCTACGAGCAGTACTTC.